This record looks at one TCR beta chain sequence and its context. This record comes from a study of tumor-infiltrating lymphocytes in primary liver carcinoma. Total RNA (around 500 ng) served as template for TCR beta cDNA synthesis primed by a constant-region primer. It was through three nested multiplex PCR rounds of slightly modified ARM-PCR that TCR beta libraries arose. Rounds one and two of PCR, each of roughly 10 cycles, were primed with TRBV1-TRBV30 forward primers and a C-beta reverse primer. MiXCR, applied by TCRdb to the multiplex PCR reads, yields one record per CDR3 protein. The table has about 200,000 distinct CDR3 sequences, approximately 64% seen once. The authors took blood RNA from unsorted whole blood and also extracted germline DNA. The CDR3 is 13 amino acids. Trimming stripped 4 bases from V and 0 bases from J, with 7 bases between. Germline loops: CDR1 GTSNPN, CDR2 SVGIG (reference sequence).

This sequence joins TRBV30 and TRBJ1-5; D is unresolved. The sequence was collected from a woman aged 55-70 years with primary liver carcinoma and hepatitis B virus infection. The sequenced sample consisted of peripheral blood. CDR3 sequence reads: CAWTDDSNQPQHF. DNA of the CDR3: TGTGCCTGGACAGATGATAGCAATCAGCCCCAGCATTTT.